The sample holds many counts of the clone carrying this TCR beta chain. The target antigen is unknown. The V gene lost 4 bases and the J gene lost 10 bases, with 8 bases spanning the gap. In germline, CDR1 is DFQATT, CDR2 SNEGSKA (reference sequence). The CDR3 runs to 11 residues. TCRdb fed the RACE reads into MiXCR, producing one record per CDR3 protein. The sample lists more than 300,000 distinct CDR3 sequences, 4.5% to 5.5% occurring once. This entry belongs to a study of human T cells and chemical hapten exposure. In the study overall: Researchers reported sensitizing an approximately 2 cm by approximately 2 cm upper inner arm skin site with 2% DPC. Patch tests of 0.01% DPC on the upper back were read at 6 days. Largely, small differences in pooled library volume made per-sample TCR yields vary. Study-level points and caveats: PT1 expanded TCR numbers tracked positively with patch test score.

Time point described: pre-sensitization, week 0. Treatment of the sample: therapeutic diphenylcyclopropenone sensitization with weekly scalp DPC. The rearrangement links TRBV20-1 to TRBJ1-6, with D unclear. The clonotype originates from a woman aged 18-30 years with alopecia areata. Some clones in this sample may be carry-over from other donors' samples. This material consisted of whole blood, taken in connection with sensitization to the hapten diphenylcyclopropenone (DPC). CDR3 loop: CSAKSGSPLHF. The CDR3 DNA reads as TGCAGTGCTAAGAGTGGGTCACCCCTCCACTTT.